This TCR beta chain was recorded in a study of blood T cell repertoires in COVID-19. Turning to the study itself: Samples came from the United States, Italy and Spain, spanning acute and convalescent COVID-19.

Followed longitudinally, the Seattle patients had been enrolled during active infection. V was cut by 7 bases and J by 0 bases, with 12 bases left in between. CDR1 MNHEY and CDR2 SVGAGI come from the germline V gene. The CDR3 runs 14 residues. TCRdb's copy holds only in-frame clones and misses some; the assay was immunoSEQ multiplex PCR. The sample carries 150,000 or so clones, roughly 83% recorded once. The chain uses TRBV6-5 and TRBJ1-2; maybe TRBD1 (6 bases). The sequence derives from a woman between 70 and 85 years old with COVID-19, enrolled during active disease. Sequences were obtained from peripheral blood. The CDR3 DNA is TGTGCCAGCAAGCAACAGGGCGCTAACTATGGCTACACCTTC. Its protein product is CASKQQGANYGYTF.